What follows are 4 T cell receptor beta chains derived from one specimen sequenced in a study of cytomegalovirus exposure and HLA in healthy donors. The PCR employed 60 Vbeta primers together with 13 Jbeta primers. Assay used: immunoSEQ multiplex PCR; TCRdb lists only in-frame clones, some missing. The sample comprises around 150,000 clones, roughly 84% of which are singletons, and about 2% rests with the top ten. Sequenced input: PBMCs. All receptors derive from a man younger than 30 in good health and CMV-seropositive.

This chain connects TRBV7-2 to TRBJ2-1, with 11 bases aligning to TRBD2. Germline CDR1 and CDR2: SGHTA and FQGNSA. The junction had 1 base not matched to a gene; V was cut back by 1 base and J by 5 bases. The CDR3 sequence is 15 residues long. The CDR3 loop reads CASSLGLAGHNEQFF. The CDR3 DNA sequence: TGTGCCAGCAGCTTAGGACTAGCGGGGCACAATGAGCAGTTCTTC.

The genes are TRBV11-3 and TRBJ2-7, with D perhaps TRBD2 (5 bases). The CDR3 has 14 amino acids. Trimming removed 1 base from V and 4 bases from J, with 11 bases in between. Germline V gene sequence: CDR1 SGHNT, CDR2 YENEEA. The DNA for the CDR3 is TGTGCCAGCAGCTTAGGCCTCGACTATTACGAGCAGTACTTC. Its translation is CASSLGLDYYEQYF.

This chain joins TRBV11-2 and TRBJ2-2; TRBD2 agrees at 9 bases. CDR3 length: 13 residues. The germline gives CDR1 SGHAT, CDR2 FQNNGV. The CDR3 DNA reads TGTGCAGTCGCGCGGGGGGGGCCCGGGGAGCTGTTTTTT. It is translated as CAVARGGPGELFF.

The rearrangement uses TRBV11-2 and TRBJ2-3; the match to TRBD2 covers 13 bases. Unmatched junction bases numbered 4, after V lost 8 bases and J lost 2 bases. From germline, CDR1 is SGHAT and CDR2 FQNNGV. The CDR3 consists of 15 residues. Here the CDR3 reads CASGTSGAYTDTQYF. In DNA, the CDR3 is TGTGCCAGCGGGACTAGCGGGGCCTACACAGATACGCAGTATTTT.